The next 6 T cell receptor beta chains were all read from a single sample in a study of technical replicates of blood from a few donors. Repertoires were generated with immunoSEQ multiplex PCR, while TCRdb's copy carries only in-frame clones and drops some. The data contain roughly 76,000 clones, roughly 94% of them singletons. Sequencing was carried out using T cells isolated from PBMCs. The receptors shown here come from a human donor in good health.

The V and J genes are TRBV4-2 and TRBJ2-1; 11 nucleotides match TRBD2. Per the germline V gene, CDR1 is LGHNA and CDR2 is YNFKEQ. This CDR3 spans 17 amino acids. V lost 4 bases, J lost 4 bases, and 9 bases stayed unmatched. The CDR3 region is CASSPPSGRSVYNEQFF. The CDR3 coding sequence is TGTGCCAGCAGCCCGCCTAGCGGGAGGTCTGTATACAATGAGCAGTTCTTC.

The chain couples TRBV9 to TRBJ2-1; 8 positions match TRBD2. J gave up 2 bases and V 3 bases, and 13 bases lay outside the gene matches. Germline lookup yields CDR1 SGDLS and CDR2 YYNGEE. There are 18 residues in the CDR3. CDR3 sequence (DNA): TGTGCCAGCAGCGCCCCGCGGGGTAGCGGGACCGCCTACAATGAGCAGTTCTTC. It yields the protein CASSAPRGSGTAYNEQFF.

This chain joins TRBV15 and TRBJ2-5; the D gene is possibly TRBD1 (5 bases). There are 14 residues in the CDR3. The germline CDR1 and CDR2 sequences are LNHNV and YYDKDF (reference sequence). Trimming cost V 5 bases and J 2 bases, with 12 bases left between them. CDR3 DNA: TGTGCCACCAGCCCTAGTGGGGCTCAAGAGACCCAGTACTTC. Translating it yields CATSPSGAQETQYF.

This chain joins TRBV30 and TRBJ2-2; unclear D gene. V shed 2 bases and J shed 6 bases, with 7 bases lying between them. CDR1 is GTSNPN and CDR2 is SVGIG in the germline V gene (reference sequence). The CDR3 is 12 amino acids. In DNA form, the CDR3 reads TGTGCCTGGAGTTATGTCTCCGGGGAGCTGTTTTTT. Its translation is CAWSYVSGELFF.

The chain has TRBV18 and TRBJ2-1, with 8 bases fitting TRBD2. Germline assignment: CDR1 KGHSH and CDR2 LQKENI. The CDR3 contains 15 residues. V lost 6 bases to trimming and J lost 9 bases; unmatched junction nucleotides: 13. CDR3: CASSPIYSGITEQFF. The CDR3 bases are TGTGCCAGCTCCCCTATTTATAGCGGGATAACTGAGCAGTTCTTC.

The chain has TRBV4-3 and TRBJ2-7; TRBD2 agrees at 8 bases. There are 16 residues in the CDR3. V lost 2 bases to trimming and J lost 0 bases; unmatched junction nucleotides: 6. The germline CDR1 and CDR2 sequences are LGHNA and YSLEER. The CDR3 bases are TGCGCCAGCAGCCAAAAAGGCGGGAGGAGCTCCTACGAGCAGTACTTC. Translated: CASSQKGGRSSYEQYF.